This TCR beta chain was documented in a study of blood T cell repertoires in COVID-19. Turning to the study itself: Sample material is recorded as cDNA or gDNA derived from T cells, B-cell-depleted T cells, or PBMCs.

Some clones are missing from TCRdb's copy, which holds only in-frame ones; the method was immunoSEQ multiplex PCR. The profile shows a few hundred thousand clones, 87% of them singletons. Trimming took 6 bases from V and 3 from J; bases not matched to a gene: 10. In germline, CDR1 is SNHLY, CDR2 FYNNEI. The CDR3 extends over 15 amino acids. The V and J genes are TRBV2 and TRBJ1-1; TRBD1 matches at 7 bases. Sequenced material: PBMCs or T cells enriched from blood (not recorded which). This receptor was identified in a woman aged 40 to 50 who had recovered from COVID-19. The CDR3 coding sequence is TGTGCCAGCAGGGAACAGGGGTCCTTCGACACTGAAGCTTTCTTT. As protein: CASREQGSFDTEAFF.